This TCR beta chain was documented in a study of blood T cell repertoires in COVID-19. V lost 6 bases, J lost 0 bases, and 15 bases lay in between. This CDR3 region has 16 residues. Germline V gives CDR1 MDHEN, CDR2 SYDVKM. Source study methods: Estimates of nucleated cell counts were drawn from the amplification of reference gene primers. Profiling relied on immunoSEQ multiplex PCR, and the TCRdb table lists in-frame clones only, not all of them. V and J calls and clone size are as listed in that table; D and trimming were resolved from the DNA. Among 100,000 to 120,000 clones, roughly four fifths were seen once, and the ten largest hold around 10%.

The clonotype originates from a woman between 65 and 79 years old with acute or convalescent COVID-19. The specimen was peripheral blood. V and J are TRBV28 and TRBJ1-5; D unclear. This chain's CDR3 is CASSLPGGYSNQPQHF. DNA for the CDR3: TGTGCCAGCAGCTTACCCGGAGGCTATAGCAATCAGCCCCAGCATTTT.